Listed below are T cell receptor beta chains from one sample, sequenced in a study of blood T cell repertoires in COVID-19. Repertoires were generated with immunoSEQ multiplex PCR, while TCRdb's copy carries only in-frame clones and drops some. There are 90,000 to 150,000 clones in the sample; roughly four fifths occur only once, and less than 11% lies in the top ten. The sample comprised peripheral blood. These receptors were taken from a human donor in a cohort sampled during active COVID-19. Both conserved end residues are part of each CDR3. A D gene is named only where the DNA matches it firmly. Clone size is given for some rows only: seen once, a few or many times, or a class if the clone is expanded.

j_gene | abundance | d_gene | v_gene | CDR3aa | CDR3nt
TRBJ1-2 | once | - | TRBV19 | CASSVSRTESYGYTF | TGTGCCAGTAGTGTATCAAGGACAGAGAGCTATGGCTACACCTTC
TRBJ2-7 | - | - | TRBV19 | CASSIASISYEQYF | TGTGCCAGTAGTATAGCTAGTATTAGCTACGAGCAGTACTTC
TRBJ2-3 | - | TRBD1 | TRBV27 | CASRRQGSTDTQYF | TGTGCCAGCAGGAGACAGGGTTCCACAGATACGCAGTATTTT
TRBJ2-7 | medium-sized | - | TRBV4-1 | CASSQSDMGLSNYEQYF | TGCGCCAGCAGCCAATCTGATATGGGACTGTCAAACTACGAGCAGTACTTC
TRBJ1-5 | - | TRBD1 | TRBV29-1 | CSVIQGVSNQPQHF | TGCAGCGTAATCCAGGGGGTAAGCAATCAGCCCCAGCATTTT
TRBJ2-1 | - | - | TRBV6-5 | CASSSLGLSEQFF | TGTGCCAGCAGTTCCCTAGGTTTAAGTGAGCAGTTCTTC
TRBJ2-1 | once | TRBD1 | TRBV6-5 | CASRPGQGNYNEQFF | TGTGCCAGCAGACCTGGACAGGGAAACTACAATGAGCAGTTCTTC
TRBJ1-2 | - | TRBD1 | TRBV30 | CAWSVSRGNYGYTF | TGTGCCTGGAGTGTGTCCAGGGGGAACTATGGCTACACCTTC
TRBJ1-5 | - | TRBD1 | TRBV5-6 | CASSSTDRGNQPQHF | TGTGCCAGCAGCTCCACGGACAGGGGCAATCAGCCCCAGCATTTT
TRBJ1-3 | - | TRBD1 | TRBV6-2/TRBV6-3 | CASSYETGSLSGNTIYF | TGTGCCAGCAGTTACGAGACAGGGTCGTTGTCTGGAAACACCATATATTTT
TRBJ1-6 | - | - | TRBV29-1 | CSAKTDPYNSPLHF | TGCAGCGCCAAGACAGACCCCTATAATTCACCCCTCCACTTT
TRBJ2-7 | - | TRBD1 | TRBV9 | CASSVGDRTYEQYF | TGTGCCAGCAGCGTAGGGGACAGAACCTACGAGCAGTACTTC
TRBJ1-6 | - | TRBD1 | TRBV7-6 | CASSLGQATTNSPLHF | TGTGCCAGCAGCCTAGGACAGGCTACCACTAATTCACCCCTCCACTTT
TRBJ2-1 | - | - | TRBV21-1 | CASSKLWTGGNEQFF | TGTGCCAGCAGCAAACTCTGGACAGGGGGCAATGAGCAGTTCTTC
TRBJ1-5 | medium-sized | - | TRBV5-6 | CASSYWGRVQPQHF | TGTGCCAGCAGCTATTGGGGCAGGGTTCAGCCCCAGCATTTT
TRBJ2-7 | few | TRBD1 | TRBV6-5 | CASGGQSYEQYF | TGTGCCAGCGGGGGACAGTCCTACGAGCAGTACTTC
TRBJ2-1 | - | TRBD1 | TRBV18 | CASSLRTGVYNEQFF | TGTGCCAGCTCACTCAGGACAGGGGTCTACAATGAGCAGTTCTTC
TRBJ2-2 | - | - | TRBV9 | CASSVLTGELFF | TGTGCCAGCAGCGTTCTTACCGGGGAGCTGTTTTTT
TRBJ1-1 | - | - | TRBV10-3 | CAISVGGKTEAFF | TGTGCCATCAGTGTCGGGGGAAAGACTGAAGCTTTCTTT
TRBJ1-4 | - | - | TRBV6-1 | CASSERGRGVGNEKLFF | TGTGCCAGCAGTGAACGAGGCAGGGGAGTCGGAAATGAAAAACTGTTTTTT
TRBJ2-7 | few | - | TRBV30 | CAWSVWSYEQYF | TGTGCCTGGAGTGTGTGGAGCTACGAGCAGTACTTC
TRBJ2-3 | - | TRBD2 | TRBV29-1 | CSVARSGDTDTQYF | TGCAGCGTGGCCCGGAGCGGGGACACAGATACGCAGTATTTT
TRBJ2-7 | - | TRBD2 | TRBV9 | CASSRTSGRARHEQYF | TGTGCCAGCAGCCGAACTAGCGGGAGGGCCCGACACGAGCAGTACTTC
TRBJ1-2 | - | - | TRBV28 | CASSSPGGTIYGYTF | TGTGCCAGCAGTTCCCCGGGAGGGACTATTTATGGCTACACCTTC
TRBJ2-7 | - | - | TRBV3-1/TRBV3-2 | CASSQGRRGEQYF | TGTGCCAGCAGCCAAGGCAGGAGGGGCGAGCAGTACTTC
TRBJ2-5 | - | - | TRBV7-3 | CASSPGQRWAQYF | TGTGCCAGCAGCCCTGGGCAAAGGTGGGCCCAGTACTTC
TRBJ1-1 | - | TRBD1 | TRBV24-1 | CATSGATGVDTEAFF | TGTGCCACCAGTGGAGCGACAGGGGTAGACACTGAAGCTTTCTTT
TRBJ1-3 | - | TRBD1 | TRBV7-2 | CASSPQGQGHGNTIYF | TGTGCCAGCAGCCCGCAGGGACAGGGGCATGGAAACACCATATATTTT
TRBJ1-3 | - | TRBD1 | TRBV9 | CASSPRQGVYSLDWTLAF | TGTGCCAGCAGCCCTCGACAGGGGGTTTATTCTCTGGATTGGACTTTGGCGTTT
TRBJ2-6 | - | TRBD1 | TRBV4-3 | CASSQGQGARGANVLTF | TGCGCCAGCAGCCAAGGGCAGGGGGCGCGCGGGGCCAACGTCCTGACTTTC
TRBJ2-7 | once | - | TRBV19 | CASSVRADEQYF | TGTGCCAGTAGTGTCAGGGCGGACGAGCAGTACTTC